One and the same sample provided the 10 T cell receptor beta chains below, sequenced in a study of human T cells and chemical hapten exposure. TCRdb itself ran the RACE reads through MiXCR, one entry per CDR3 protein. Of 75,000 to 100,000 distinct CDR3 sequences listed, about 8.6% are singletons. Documented time point: healthy volunteer bleed at 2 weeks. Researchers extracted total RNA from unfractionated whole blood. Specimen: whole blood. These receptors were obtained from a female donor in good health. Some clones in this sample may be carry-over from other donors' samples.

The V gene is TRBV30, the J gene TRBJ1-2, with 9 bases aligning to TRBD1. V gave up 2 bases and J gave up 8 bases; unmatched junction bases: 9. Germline V gene lookup returns CDR1 GTSNPN and CDR2 SVGIG (reference sequence). The CDR3 extends over 14 amino acids. The CDR3 nucleotides read TGTGCCTGGAGTAGGGGACAGGGCCCCTCCGGCTACACCTTC. This translates into CAWSRGQGPSGYTF.

This clonotype came up many times. The genes are TRBV15 and TRBJ2-7; 8 positions match TRBD1. The germline V gene has CDR1 LNHNV and CDR2 YYDKDF (reference sequence). J was trimmed by 2 bases and V by 9 bases; bases with no gene match: 9. This CDR3 has 14 amino acids. CDR3 nucleotides: TGTGCCACAAAGGGCGGGACAGGTGCCTACGAGCAGTACTTC. Amino acid sequence: CATKGGTGAYEQYF.

This chain connects TRBV13 to TRBJ2-1, with 9 bases aligning to TRBD2. V lost 1 base to trimming and J lost 8 bases; unmatched junction nucleotides: 9. Per germline, CDR1 PRHDT and CDR2 FYEKMQ (reference sequence). The CDR3 has 16 residues. For the CDR3, the DNA is TGTGCCAGCAGCTTAGTGTCTAGCGGGGCGAGGGATGAGCAGTTCTTC. This translates into CASSLVSSGARDEQFF.

In regard to this clonotype: At one end the junction does not follow the germline gene, possibly because of a read error. The chain carries TRBV11-2 and TRBJ2-1; 8 nucleotides agree with TRBD2. CDR1 and CDR2 from the germline V gene are SGHAT and FQNNGV. The CDR3 spans 14 residues. CDR3 DNA sequence: TGTGCCAGCAGCTTTAGTTTTAAGGGTAGCGGGAAAACCTTC. This gives the protein CASSFSFKGSGKTF.

At least ten counts were recorded for this clonotype. The rearrangement joins TRBV28 to TRBJ2-3, with no clear D. The germline V gene encodes CDR1 MDHEN and CDR2 SYDVKM. V was cut by 6 bases and J by 6 bases, with 7 bases left in between. The CDR3 contains 11 residues. CDR3 bases: TGTGCCAGCAGCTTGGGGGATACGCAGTATTTT. Translating gives CASSLGDTQYF.

This clonotype came up a few times. The rearrangement links TRBV27 to TRBJ2-7, with 9 nucleotides matching TRBD2. V shed 6 bases and J 0 bases; nucleotides not matched to a gene: 6. The CDR3 is 15 amino acids. In germline, CDR1 is MNHEY, CDR2 SMNVEV (reference sequence). CDR3 bases: TGTGCCAGCAGCCGTAGCGGGAGTATCTCCTACGAGCAGTACTTC. Translation gives CASSRSGSISYEQYF.

The chain joins TRBV2 to TRBJ1-5; D call uncertain. The V gene's germline CDR1 is SNHLY and CDR2 FYNNEI. The CDR3 consists of 16 residues. Trimming took off 4 bases at V and 3 bases at J, with 16 bases between the two ends. In nucleotides, the CDR3 is TGTGCCAGCAGTGGACGGTTTGAAGGTTACAATCAGCCCCAGCATTTT. Protein: CASSGRFEGYNQPQHF.

With respect to this clonotype: The junction does not match germline at one end; this may be a read error. This chain connects TRBV5-1 to TRBJ2-2; D is uncertain. CDR3 size: 16 residues. Per germline, CDR1 SGHRS and CDR2 YFSETQ. CDR3 residues: CASSLGSLANTGELFF. CDR3 bases: TGCGCCAGTAGCTTGGGATCCCTCGCGAACACCGGGGAGCTGTTTTTT.

This clonotype appeared a few times. V usage is TRBV12-3 or TRBV12-4 and J usage is TRBJ2-2, with a tentative D call TRBD1 (5 bases). Trimming cost V 6 bases and J 1 base, with 9 bases left between them. The CDR3 spans 14 residues. DNA for the CDR3: TGTGCCAGCAGGGGGCCTAAGAACACCGGGGAGCTGTTTTTT. It encodes CASRGPKNTGELFF.

This clonotype has a handful of counts. The V gene is TRBV2, the J gene TRBJ1-1; TRBD1 might be the D (5 bases). The CDR3 sequence is 15 residues long. Germline loops: CDR1 SNHLY, CDR2 FYNNEI. V lost 3 bases, J lost 0 bases, and 11 bases lay in between. Written as DNA, the CDR3 is TGTGCCAGCAGTGAGACAGTTACTATGAACACTGAAGCTTTCTTT. This gives the protein CASSETVTMNTEAFF.